By share of the sample, the clone carrying this T cell receptor (delta chain) is medium-sized. TCRdb made new clone calls on the multiplex PCR reads using CATT. This table has around 82,000 delta-chain clones, roughly 1.4% appearing once. The source of the sample is a study of γδ T cells in repeated Plasmodium falciparum infection. At the level of the study: Age- and gender-matched Australian children served as comparison for malaria-exposed Malian children. Malian samples came from no-transmission periods or across acute febrile malaria episodes. Donors had four controlled P. falciparum NF54 infections over approximately 600 days.

Sequenced material: gamma-delta T cells from blood. The TCR comes from a pool of human donors (malaria-infected and uninfected, not separated).

The CDR3 DNA sequence: TGTGCCTGTGACACCGGTGCTGGGGGATACACCTCCTGGGACACCCGACAGATGTTTTTC. This sequence encodes CACDTGAGGYTSWDTRQMFF. The V gene is TRDV2, the J gene TRDJ3, with TRDD3 matching 11 bases. Germline CDR1 is GEAIGNYY and CDR2 is EKD. V gave up 0 bases and J gave up 0 bases; unmatched junction bases: 6. This CDR3 has 20 residues.